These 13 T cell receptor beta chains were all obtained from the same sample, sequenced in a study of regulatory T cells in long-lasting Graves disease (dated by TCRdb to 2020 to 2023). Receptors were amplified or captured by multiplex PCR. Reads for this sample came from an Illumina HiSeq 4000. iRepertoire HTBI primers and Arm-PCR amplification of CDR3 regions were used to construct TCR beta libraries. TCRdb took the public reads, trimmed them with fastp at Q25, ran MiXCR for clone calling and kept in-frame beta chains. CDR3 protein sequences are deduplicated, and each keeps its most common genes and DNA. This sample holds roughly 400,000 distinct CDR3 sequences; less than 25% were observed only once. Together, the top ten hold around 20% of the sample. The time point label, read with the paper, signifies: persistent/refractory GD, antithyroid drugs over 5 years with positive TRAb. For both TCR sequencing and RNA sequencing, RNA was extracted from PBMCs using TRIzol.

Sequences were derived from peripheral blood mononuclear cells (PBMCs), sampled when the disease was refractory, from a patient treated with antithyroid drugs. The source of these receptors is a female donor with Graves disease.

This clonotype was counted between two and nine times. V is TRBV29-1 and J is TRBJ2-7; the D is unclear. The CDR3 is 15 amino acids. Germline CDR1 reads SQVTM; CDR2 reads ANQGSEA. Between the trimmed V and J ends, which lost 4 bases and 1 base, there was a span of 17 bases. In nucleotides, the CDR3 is TGCAGCGTTGCAGGAACCGGAAAACTATCCTACGAGCAGTACTTC. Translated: CSVAGTGKLSYEQYF.

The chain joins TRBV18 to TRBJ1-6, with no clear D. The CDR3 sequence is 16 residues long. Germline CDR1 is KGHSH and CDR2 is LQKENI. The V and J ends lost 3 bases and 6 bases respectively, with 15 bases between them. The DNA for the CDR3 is TGTGCCAGCTCACCGGAGGCCCTCGGGTCTAATTCACCCCTCCACTTT. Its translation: CASSPEALGSNSPLHF. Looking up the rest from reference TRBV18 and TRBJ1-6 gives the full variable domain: NAGVMQNPRHLVRRRGQEARLRCSPMKGHSHVYWYRQLPEEGLKFMVYLQKENIIDESGMPKERFSAEFPKEGPSILRIQQVVRGDSAAYFCASSPEALGSNSPLHFGNGTRLTVT.

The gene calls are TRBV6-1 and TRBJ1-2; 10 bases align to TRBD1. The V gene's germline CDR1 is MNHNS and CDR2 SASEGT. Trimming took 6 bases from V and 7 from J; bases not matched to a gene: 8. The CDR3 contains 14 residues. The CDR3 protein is CASRLPGQGFGYTF. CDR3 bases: TGTGCCAGCAGGCTCCCGGGACAGGGGTTTGGCTACACCTTC.

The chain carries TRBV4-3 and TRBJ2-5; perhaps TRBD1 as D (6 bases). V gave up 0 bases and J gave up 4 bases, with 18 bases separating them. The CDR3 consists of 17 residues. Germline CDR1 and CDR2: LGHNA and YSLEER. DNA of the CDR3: TGCGCCAGCAGCCAAGATACGCTCAGAGGGGGTTCAGAGACCCAGTACTTC. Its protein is CASSQDTLRGGSETQYF.

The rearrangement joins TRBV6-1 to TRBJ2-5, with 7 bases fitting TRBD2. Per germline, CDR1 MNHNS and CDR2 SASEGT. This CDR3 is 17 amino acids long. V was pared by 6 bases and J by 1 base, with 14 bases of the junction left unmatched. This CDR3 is CASSRGTMASGQETQYF. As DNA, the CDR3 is TGTGCCAGCAGCCGTGGGACCATGGCTAGCGGCCAAGAGACCCAGTACTTC.

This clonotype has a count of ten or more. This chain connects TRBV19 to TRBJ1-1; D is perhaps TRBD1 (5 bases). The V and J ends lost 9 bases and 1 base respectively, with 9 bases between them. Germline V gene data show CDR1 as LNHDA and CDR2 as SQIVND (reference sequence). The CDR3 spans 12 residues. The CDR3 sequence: CASRDGNTEAFF. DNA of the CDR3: TGTGCCAGCAGGGACGGGAACACTGAAGCTTTCTTT.

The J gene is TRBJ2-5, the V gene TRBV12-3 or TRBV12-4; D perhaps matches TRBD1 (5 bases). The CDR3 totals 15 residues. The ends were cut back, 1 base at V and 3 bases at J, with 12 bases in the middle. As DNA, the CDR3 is TGTGCCAGCAGTTTAGTGACAGTCGTAAAAGAGACCCAGTACTTC. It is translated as CASSLVTVVKETQYF.

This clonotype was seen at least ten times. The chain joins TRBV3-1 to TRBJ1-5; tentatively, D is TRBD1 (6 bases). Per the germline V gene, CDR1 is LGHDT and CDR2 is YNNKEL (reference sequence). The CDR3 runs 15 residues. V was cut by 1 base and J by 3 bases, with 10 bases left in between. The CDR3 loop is CASSQGAGVNQPQHF. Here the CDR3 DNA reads TGTGCCAGCAGCCAAGGAGCAGGGGTCAATCAGCCCCAGCATTTT.

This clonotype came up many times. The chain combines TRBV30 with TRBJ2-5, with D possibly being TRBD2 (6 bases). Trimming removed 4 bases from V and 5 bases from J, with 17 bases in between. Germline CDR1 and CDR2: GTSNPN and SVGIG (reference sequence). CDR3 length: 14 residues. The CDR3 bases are TGTGCCTGGAATCCTGGGACTGGCAGGGAGACCCAGTACTTC. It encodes CAWNPGTGRETQYF.

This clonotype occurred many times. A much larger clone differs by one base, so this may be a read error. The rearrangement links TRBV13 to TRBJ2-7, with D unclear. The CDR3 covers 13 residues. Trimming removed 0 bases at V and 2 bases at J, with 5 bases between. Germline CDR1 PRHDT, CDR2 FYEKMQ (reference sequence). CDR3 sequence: CASSLGETYEQYF. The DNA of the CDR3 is TGTGCCAGCAGCTTAGGGGAGACCTACGAGCAGTACTTC.

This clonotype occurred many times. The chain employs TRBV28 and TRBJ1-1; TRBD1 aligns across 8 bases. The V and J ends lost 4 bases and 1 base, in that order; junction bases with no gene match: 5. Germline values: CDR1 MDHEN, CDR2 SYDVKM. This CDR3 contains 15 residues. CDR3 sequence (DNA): TGTGCCAGCAGTTGGACAGGGCGGGAGAACACTGAAGCTTTCTTT. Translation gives CASSWTGRENTEAFF. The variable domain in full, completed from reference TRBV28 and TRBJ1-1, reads DVKVTQSSRYLVKRTGEKVFLECVQDMDHENMFWYRQDPGLGLRLIYFSYDVKMKEKGDIPEGYSVSREKKERFSLILESASTNQTSMYLCASSWTGRENTEAFFGQGTRLTVV.

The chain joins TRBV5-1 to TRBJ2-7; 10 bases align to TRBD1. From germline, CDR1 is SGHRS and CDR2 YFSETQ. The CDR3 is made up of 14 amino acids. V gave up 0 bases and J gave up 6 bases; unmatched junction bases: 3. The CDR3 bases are TGCGCCAGCAGCTTGGCCGGGACAGGGGTCGAGCAGTACTTC. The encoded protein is CASSLAGTGVEQYF. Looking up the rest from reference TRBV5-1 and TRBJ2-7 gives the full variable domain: KAGVTQTPRYLIKTRGQQVTLSCSPISGHRSVSWYQQTPGQGLQFLFEYFSETQRNKGNFPGRFSGRQFSNSRSEMNVSTLELGDSALYLCASSLAGTGVEQYFGPGTRLTVT.

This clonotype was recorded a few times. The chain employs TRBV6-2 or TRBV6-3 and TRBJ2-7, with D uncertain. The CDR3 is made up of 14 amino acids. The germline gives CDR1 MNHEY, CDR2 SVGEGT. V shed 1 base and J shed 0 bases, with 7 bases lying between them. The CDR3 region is CASSYYGGSYEQYF. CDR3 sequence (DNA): TGTGCCAGCAGTTACTACGGCGGCTCCTACGAGCAGTACTTC.